Below are 19 T cell receptor beta chains sequenced from a single sample in a study of metastatic and nonmetastatic thyroid tumors. Thyroid surgery was performed in patients who had received no treatment beforehand. TCRdb re-called clones from the PCR reads using MiXCR. The sample records some 26,000 clones, 20% to 30% being singletons. Sequenced: blood. Every receptor here comes from a male donor with papillary thyroid cancer or a benign thyroid nodule (not recorded which). Some clones in this sample may be carry-over from other donors' samples.

By proportion, this clone is medium-sized. The rearrangement uses TRBV6-1 and TRBJ2-1; 7 bases map to TRBD2. The germline gives CDR1 MNHNS, CDR2 SASEGT. This CDR3 has 13 residues. Trimming at V came to 5 bases and at J to 12 bases, leaving 10 bases not matched to a gene. Here the CDR3 DNA reads TGTGCCAGCAGTCCCTCCCTAGCGGAGCGGCAGTTCTTC. Translated: CASSPSLAERQFF.

This clone was detected many times. Additional DNA sequences in this sample encode the identical CDR3. This chain connects TRBV9 to TRBJ1-3; no reliable D call. Trimming removed 3 bases from V and 0 bases from J, with 13 bases in between. Germline assignment: CDR1 SGDLS and CDR2 YYNGEE. This CDR3 is built from 16 residues. Here the CDR3 DNA reads TGTGCCAGCAGCGGTGGAGGGCTCCACTCTGGAAACACCATATATTTT. Amino acids: CASSGGGLHSGNTIYF.

This clone was seen many times. The V call is TRBV11-3, the J call TRBJ2-3; 8 bases are shared with TRBD2. Germline loops: CDR1 SGHNT, CDR2 YENEEA. This CDR3 region has 15 residues. V shed 8 bases, J shed 0 bases, and the junction held 7 bases outside the gene matches. The CDR3 nucleotides are TGTGCCAGCGGTAGAGCGGGAGCCAGCACAGATACGCAGTATTTT. Translating it yields CASGRAGASTDTQYF.

This clone was seen only a few times. CDR3 coding DNA: TGTGCCAGCAGTTGCTTCACAGGGGGCTACGAGCAGTACTTC. Amino acid sequence: CASSCFTGGYEQYF. This chain links TRBV6-5 with TRBJ2-7; 8 bases line up with TRBD1. Germline CDR1 MNHEY, CDR2 SVGAGI. The CDR3 totals 14 residues. With V trimmed by 4 bases and J by 3 bases, 5 bases remained unmatched.

This clone was seen many times. This chain uses TRBV4-2 with TRBJ2-1; D perhaps matches TRBD2 (6 bases). Germline V lookup: CDR1 LGHNA, CDR2 YNFKEQ. Trimming shortened V by 4 bases and J by 4 bases, and 11 bases separated the two germline ends. The CDR3 loop spans 14 amino acids. CDR3 in amino acids: CASSPRLAYNEQFF. The CDR3 DNA reads as TGTGCCAGCAGCCCGCGGCTAGCGTACAATGAGCAGTTCTTC.

This clone was seen more than once but under ten times. A clone one base away is much larger, so this may be a read error. The chain is built from TRBV5-5 and TRBJ2-1; 16 bases match TRBD2. The CDR3 consists of 15 residues. The V and J ends lost 2 bases and 13 bases, in that order; junction bases with no gene match: 6. Germline V gives CDR1 SGHKS, CDR2 YYEKEE (reference sequence). DNA for the CDR3: TGTGCCAGCAGCTTTGGAGGGACTAGCGGGAGGGATCAGTTCTTC. Amino acids: CASSFGGTSGRDQFF.

The chain recombines TRBV20-1 with TRBJ1-1; D unclear. Per germline, CDR1 DFQATT and CDR2 SNEGSKA (reference sequence). The CDR3 length is 14 residues. The V end was cut by 2 bases, the J end by 1 base, with 11 bases between. The CDR3 DNA reads TGCAGTGCTAGAACTGGGGTATCGAACACTGAAGCTTTCTTT. As protein: CSARTGVSNTEAFF.

This clone was recorded many times. This sequence joins TRBV10-3 and TRBJ2-2; D is unresolved. Per the germline V gene, CDR1 is ENHRY and CDR2 is SYGVKD. The V gene lost 8 bases and the J gene lost 7 bases, with 17 bases spanning the gap. The CDR3 runs 14 residues. CDR3 in amino acids: CAIRGLKRHGELFF. CDR3 nucleotides: TGTGCCATCCGCGGATTAAAACGCCACGGGGAGCTGTTTTTT.

This clone is categorized as medium-sized (0.01 to 0.1%). This chain uses TRBV6-1 with TRBJ2-3, with 8 bases identical to TRBD2. The germline CDR1 and CDR2 sequences are MNHNS and SASEGT. The CDR3 has 16 amino acids. V lost 3 bases, J lost 2 bases, and 7 bases stayed unmatched. CDR3 sequence reads: CASSEVAGKNTDTQYF. DNA for the CDR3: TGTGCCAGCAGTGAGGTAGCGGGAAAAAACACAGATACGCAGTATTTT.

This clone was counted once. The junction departs from the called germline gene at one end, perhaps through a read error. DNA for the CDR3: TGCGCCAGCAGACCGGTAGGGACTAGCGGCTACGAGCAGTACTTC. Its protein product is CASRPVGTSGYEQYF. The chain joins TRBV7-9 to TRBJ2-7, with 11 bases fitting TRBD2. Germline lookup yields CDR1 SEHNR and CDR2 FQNEAQ (reference sequence). The CDR3 sequence is 15 residues long. Based on the CDR3 plus reference TRBV7-9 and TRBJ2-7, the full variable domain is DTGVSQNPRHKITKRGQNVTFRCDPISEHNRLYWYRQTLGQGPEFLTYFQNEAQLEKSRLLSDRFSAERPKGSFSTLEIQRTEQGDSAMYLCASRPVGTSGYEQYFGPGTRLTVT.

This clone was seen repeatedly, ten times or more. The V call is TRBV6-5, the J call TRBJ2-2, with D possibly being TRBD2 (5 bases). CDR1 is MNHEY, CDR2 SVGAGI, per germline. Trimming stripped 2 bases from V and 4 bases from J, with 14 bases between. CDR3 length: 16 amino acids. In nucleotides, the CDR3 is TGTGCCAGCAGTTACAAACCGGAGGCGTCCACCGGGGAGCTGTTTTTT. It translates to CASSYKPEASTGELFF.

On this clone itself: Germline is not matched at one junction end, which may reflect a read error. This chain joins TRBV27 and TRBJ1-2; 9 bases map to TRBD1. Germline V gene lookup returns CDR1 MNHEY and CDR2 SMNVEV (reference sequence). The CDR3 totals 17 residues. The CDR3 reads CASSPSVAQGAGYCYTF. CDR3 nucleotides: TGTGCCAGCAGCCCTAGTGTTGCACAGGGGGCTGGCTATTGCTACACCTTC.

The CDR3 loop reads CATTRTDLSYEQYF. CDR3 in DNA: TGTGCCACCACCAGGACAGACCTCTCCTACGAGCAGTACTTC. The chain links TRBV6-1 to TRBJ2-7; tentatively, D is TRBD1 (6 bases). The CDR3 consists of 14 residues. The germline CDR1 and CDR2 sequences are MNHNS and SASEGT. Between the trimmed V and J ends, which lost 10 bases and 0 bases, there was a span of 16 bases.

This clone is judged medium-sized. The genes are TRBV11-1 and TRBJ2-7, with 10 bases lining up with TRBD1. The CDR3 runs to 17 residues. Germline assignment: CDR1 SGHAT and CDR2 FQDESV (reference sequence). V lost 2 bases and J lost 6; bases outside the gene matches: 13. CDR3 nucleotides: TGTGCCAGCAGCTTATATGGCCGGGGGACAGGGGCAGGCGAGCAGTACTTC. The encoded protein is CASSLYGRGTGAGEQYF.

This clone is medium-sized in the sample. The CDR3 bases are TGTGCCAGCAGCTCCCGGGACTTGGGTTCCTACAATGAGCAGTTCTTC. Translation gives CASSSRDLGSYNEQFF. The chain uses TRBV11-3 and TRBJ2-1; D possibly corresponds to TRBD2 (6 bases). V was shortened by 4 bases and J by 1 base, with 14 bases between the two germline ends. The CDR3 contains 16 residues. Germline CDR1 SGHNT, CDR2 YENEEA.

In its sample, this clone was seen a few times. The rearrangement links TRBV6-1 to TRBJ2-1; D is unclear. The germline gives CDR1 MNHNS, CDR2 SASEGT. This CDR3 comprises 14 residues. The V end was cut by 8 bases, the J end by 1 base, with 12 bases between. In DNA, the CDR3 is TGTGCCAGCGACCACCAAGGTTCCTACAATGAGCAGTTCTTC. Its protein product is CASDHQGSYNEQFF.

This clone was picked up many times. This chain links TRBV28 with TRBJ2-4, with D perhaps being TRBD1 or TRBD2 (5 bases each). This CDR3 comprises 15 residues. Germline CDR1 and CDR2: MDHEN and SYDVKM. Trimming stripped 6 bases from V and 1 base from J, with 13 bases between. In DNA, the CDR3 is TGTGCCAGCAGGGGGCCGGGGTGGGCCAAAAACATTCAGTACTTC. The encoded protein is CASRGPGWAKNIQYF.

The V call is TRBV11-2, the J call TRBJ2-5, with 11 positions matching TRBD2. This CDR3 region has 21 residues. V shed 1 base, J shed 1 base, and the junction held 17 bases outside the gene matches. Germline assignment: CDR1 SGHAT and CDR2 FQNNGV. As DNA, the CDR3 is TGTGCCAGCAGCTTAGGGGTCCGGCTCATCCCAGGGACTAGCGGCCAAGAGACCCAGTACTTC. Its protein product is CASSLGVRLIPGTSGQETQYF.

This clone was recorded many times. V usage is TRBV6-1 and J usage is TRBJ1-2; D is undetermined. The CDR3 is made up of 14 amino acids. The V gene lost 10 bases and the J gene lost 0 bases, with 15 bases spanning the gap. Germline CDR1 and CDR2: MNHNS and SASEGT. CDR3 sequence: CATSSRGANYGYTF. As DNA, the CDR3 is TGTGCCACTTCGAGTCGGGGAGCTAACTATGGCTACACCTTC.